This TCR beta chain was found in a study of blood T cells in healthy people across ages. Study-level results: Estimates of diversity drawn from one million T cells were considered underestimates.

CDR1 MNHEY and CDR2 SMNVEV come from the germline V gene (reference sequence). The CDR3 is 14 amino acids. It was with a sample-barcoded 5' primer and a J-beta primer mix that a second PCR of roughly 6 to 12 cycles was run. With 12 random nucleotides, a template-switch adaptor tagged each individual cDNA molecule. TCRdb redid the calling of the 5' RACE reads with MiXCR, one entry per CDR3 protein. This sample has about 780,000 distinct CDR3 sequences, with 60% to 80% found just once. This clonotype has a handful of counts. Its target is unknown. The sequencing sample was made of blood. The chain links TRBV27 to TRBJ2-7; D remains unclear. The DNA end lines up better with TRBJ2-1; the J call may be wrong. The TCR originated in a man aged 30 to 45 in good health. The chain's CDR3 is CASSSAYGVGEQFF. DNA for the CDR3: TGTGCCAGCAGTTCCGCCTATGGGGTCGGGGAGCAGTTCTTC.